The 30 T cell receptor beta chains reported below all come from one sample, sequenced in a study of siplizumab effects on memory and regulatory T cells. Sequenced by immunoSEQ multiplex PCR; TCRdb stores in-frame clones only, minus some. The sample lists roughly 100,000 clones; roughly 96% were seen once. Sequencing used naive CD4+ T cells sorted from blood. These receptor sequences come from a human donor in good health.

V is TRBV9 and J is TRBJ1-4; 8 bases map to TRBD1. Per germline, CDR1 SGDLS and CDR2 YYNGEE. The CDR3 contains 15 residues. The V segment lost 3 bases and the J segment 3 bases; nucleotides outside the gene matches: 4. The CDR3 here is CASSEDRVANEKLFF. CDR3 DNA: TGTGCCAGCAGCGAGGACAGGGTGGCTAATGAAAAACTGTTTTTT.

V gene TRBV5-1 combines with J gene TRBJ2-7; D possibly corresponds to TRBD1 (6 bases). The CDR3 is 15 amino acids. V was clipped by 4 bases and J by 1 base, with 15 bases between them. CDR1 and CDR2 from the germline V gene are SGHRS and YFSETQ. The CDR3 loop reads CASSPRDTSSYEQYF. The CDR3 DNA is TGCGCCAGCAGCCCCCGGGACACTTCGTCCTACGAGCAGTACTTC.

The chain links TRBV27 to TRBJ1-1; TRBD1 matches at 9 bases. The CDR3 extends over 12 amino acids. V lost 6 bases to trimming and J lost 5 bases; unmatched junction nucleotides: 1. Looked up from germline, CDR1 is MNHEY and CDR2 is SMNVEV (reference sequence). The CDR3 region is CASRTGGTEAFF. For the CDR3, the DNA is TGTGCCAGCAGGACAGGGGGGACTGAAGCTTTCTTT.

The V gene is TRBV6-5, the J gene TRBJ1-2; D may be TRBD1 (5 bases). Germline CDR1 MNHEY, CDR2 SVGAGI. The V end was cut by 4 bases, the J end by 2 bases, with 8 bases between. The length of the CDR3 is 13 residues. CDR3 DNA sequence: TGTGCCAGCAGTTCGACAGTCAACTATGGCTACACCTTC. It yields the protein CASSSTVNYGYTF.

This sequence joins TRBV4-1 and TRBJ2-7; D may be TRBD1 or TRBD2 (5 bases each). Germline V CDR1 and CDR2: MGHRA, YSYEKL. Trimming left V 4 bases short and J 3 bases short, with 16 bases between. This CDR3 region has 15 residues. The CDR3 nucleotides are TGCGCCAGCAGCCGGCAGGGCCCGAGGGGCTACGAGCAGTACTTC. This gives the protein CASSRQGPRGYEQYF.

In its sample, this clone was seen once. The genes are TRBV28 and TRBJ2-5; 7 nucleotides match TRBD1. This CDR3 spans 16 amino acids. With 4 bases clipped from V and 4 bases from J, the junction kept 12 bases outside the gene matches. CDR1 is MDHEN, CDR2 SYDVKM, per germline. CDR3: CASSSKHRGWGETQYF. The CDR3 nucleotides read TGTGCCAGCAGTTCAAAGCACAGGGGTTGGGGAGAGACCCAGTACTTC.

The V and J genes are TRBV29-1 and TRBJ1-5; D is unclear. The CDR3 sequence is 14 residues long. The V and J ends lost 7 bases and 5 bases respectively, with 18 bases between them. Germline CDR1 SQVTM, CDR2 ANQGSEA. The CDR3 sequence is CSAASPPPDQPQHF. The CDR3 region has the DNA TGCAGCGCCGCGAGCCCCCCTCCGGATCAGCCCCAGCATTTT.

The V gene is TRBV7-9, the J gene TRBJ1-6; 8 bases agree with TRBD1. Germline values: CDR1 SEHNR, CDR2 FQNEAQ (reference sequence). CDR3 length: 17 residues. The V and J ends lost 2 bases and 9 bases, in that order; junction bases with no gene match: 12. For the CDR3, the DNA is TGTGCCAGCAGCTTAACAGGGGGGCCACGTATGATTTCACCCCTCCACTTT. Amino acids: CASSLTGGPRMISPLHF. Together with reference TRBV7-9 and TRBJ1-6, the CDR3 gives the full variable domain: DTGVSQNPRHKITKRGQNVTFRCDPISEHNRLYWYRQTLGQGPEFLTYFQNEAQLEKSRLLSDRFSAERPKGSFSTLEIQRTEQGDSAMYLCASSLTGGPRMISPLHFGNGTRLTVT.

The rearrangement uses TRBV7-2 and TRBJ2-6; perhaps TRBD2 as D (6 bases). Germline V gene lookup returns CDR1 SGHTA and CDR2 FQGNSA. This CDR3 contains 18 residues. Trimming removed 2 bases at V and 0 bases at J, with 14 bases between. The CDR3 loop reads CASSLNWRGSSGANVLTF. In nucleotides, the CDR3 is TGTGCCAGCAGCTTAAACTGGCGGGGTAGCTCTGGGGCCAACGTCCTGACTTTC. Full variable domain (rest looked up from reference TRBV7-2 and TRBJ2-6): GAGVSQSPSNKVTEKGKDVELRCDPISGHTALYWYRQSLGQGLEFLIYFQGNSAPDKSGLPSDRFSAERTGGSVSTLTIQRTQQEDSAVYLCASSLNWRGSSGANVLTFGAGSRLTVL.

The chain combines TRBV29-1 with TRBJ1-4; D not certain. CDR1 and CDR2 (germline): SQVTM, ANQGSEA. The CDR3 consists of 14 residues. V lost 7 bases and J lost 0, with 12 bases in between. CDR3 residues: CSGMTRTTNEKLFF. The CDR3 DNA reads as TGCAGCGGCATGACAAGGACAACTAATGAAAAACTGTTTTTT.

The V and J genes are TRBV7-9 and TRBJ1-2, with a possible D match to TRBD1 (5 bases). V lost 1 base and J 4 bases, leaving 19 bases between the germline ends. The CDR3 sequence is 17 residues long. CDR1 and CDR2 (germline): SEHNR, FQNEAQ (reference sequence). CDR3 sequence: CASSLGSIIRDGYGYTF. As DNA, the CDR3 is TGTGCCAGCAGCTTAGGTTCTATAATCCGGGACGGCTATGGCTACACCTTC.

The chain combines TRBV10-1 with TRBJ1-2; TRBD1 matches at 7 bases. This CDR3 has 14 amino acids. Germline V gene lookup returns CDR1 WNHNN and CDR2 SYGVQD (reference sequence). V gave up 0 bases and J gave up 5 bases; unmatched junction bases: 3. The CDR3 nucleotides are TGCGCCAGCAGTGAGTCTAGACAGGGTTATGGCTACACCTTC. Its translation is CASSESRQGYGYTF.

The chain employs TRBV6-5 and TRBJ1-5; the D gene is possibly TRBD1 (6 bases). The V end lost 6 bases, the J end lost 2 bases, and 8 bases lay between the germline ends. Germline CDR1 reads MNHEY; CDR2 reads SVGAGI. CDR3 size: 13 residues. CDR3 residues: CASRAGGNQPQHF. CDR3 bases: TGTGCCAGCAGGGCAGGGGGCAATCAGCCCCAGCATTTT.

This chain links TRBV19 with TRBJ2-2, with TRBD1 matching over 9 bases. CDR3 length: 17 residues. V dropped 0 bases and J dropped 6; count of bases not matched to a gene: 8. In germline, CDR1 is LNHDA, CDR2 SQIVND (reference sequence). CDR3 bases: TGTGCCAGTAGTATAGATCCCGGGACAGGGTCGGCCGGGGAGCTGTTTTTT. Amino acid sequence: CASSIDPGTGSAGELFF. The entire variable domain, with the rest obtained from reference TRBV19 and TRBJ2-2, is as follows: DGGITQSPKYLFRKEGQNVTLSCEQNLNHDAMYWYRQDPGQGLRLIYYSQIVNDFQKGDIAEGYSVSREKKESFPLTVTSAQKNPTAFYLCASSIDPGTGSAGELFFGEGSRLTVL.

This rearrangement joins TRBV5-1 to TRBJ1-1, with D hard to call. Trimming took off 1 base at V and 7 bases at J, with 11 bases between the two ends. This CDR3 contains 13 residues. CDR1 is SGHRS and CDR2 is YFSETQ in the germline V gene. CDR3 region: CASSLPQVGEAFF. In nucleotides, the CDR3 is TGCGCCAGCAGCTTGCCCCAAGTGGGTGAAGCTTTCTTT.

The chain joins TRBV6-5 to TRBJ1-2; 7 bases agree with TRBD1. CDR3 length: 13 residues. Per the germline V gene, CDR1 is MNHEY and CDR2 is SVGAGI. V trimming: 7 bases; J trimming: 8 bases; junction bases outside the gene matches: 10. The CDR3 is CASNPVRGQGYTF. DNA for the CDR3: TGTGCCAGCAACCCTGTTAGGGGGCAAGGCTACACCTTC.

This chain links TRBV18 with TRBJ1-4; 10 nucleotides align to TRBD1. CDR1 KGHSH and CDR2 LQKENI come from the germline V gene. CDR3 length: 16 amino acids. Trimming cost V 2 bases and J 8 bases; bases outside gene matches: 8. This chain's CDR3 is CASSPVRQGAGEKLFF. CDR3 nucleotide sequence: TGTGCCAGCTCACCAGTCCGACAGGGGGCAGGAGAAAAACTGTTTTTT.

J is TRBJ2-2 and V is TRBV18, with TRBD1 as a possible D gene (5 bases). V lost 4 bases to trimming and J lost 7 bases, with 10 bases between them. From germline, CDR1 is KGHSH and CDR2 LQKENI. The CDR3 totals 13 residues. Here the CDR3 reads CASSLQGNGELFF. CDR3 DNA: TGTGCCAGCTCACTTCAGGGTAACGGGGAGCTGTTTTTT.

The V and J genes are TRBV5-1 and TRBJ2-7; maybe TRBD1 (6 bases). The CDR3 is 11 residues long. Germline assignment: CDR1 SGHRS and CDR2 YFSETQ. V was pared by 4 bases and J by 6 bases, with 8 bases between. CDR3: CASSKQGEQYF. In DNA, the CDR3 is TGCGCCAGCAGCAAACAGGGCGAGCAGTACTTC.

The chain employs TRBV10-3 and TRBJ2-3, with D tentatively TRBD1 or TRBD2 (5 bases each). V lost 8 bases and J lost 1, with 16 bases in between. This CDR3 has 15 amino acids. Germline assignment: CDR1 ENHRY and CDR2 SYGVKD. The CDR3 bases are TGTGCCATCCAAGAGGGGCTTGAAGGCACAGATACGCAGTATTTT. It yields the protein CAIQEGLEGTDTQYF.

This rearrangement joins TRBV7-3 to TRBJ2-2, with 9 bases aligning to TRBD2. The junction had 5 bases not matched to a gene; V was cut back by 5 bases and J by 7 bases. Germline values: CDR1 SGHTA, CDR2 FQGTGA. The CDR3 extends over 14 amino acids. This CDR3 reads CASSPFSGGGELFF. The CDR3 DNA follows: TGTGCCAGCAGCCCTTTTAGCGGGGGCGGGGAGCTGTTTTTT.

The chain has TRBV25-1 and TRBJ2-7; D is ambiguous. CDR3 length: 14 residues. Germline V gives CDR1 MGHDK, CDR2 SYGVNS. The V and J ends lost 4 bases and 1 base respectively, with 11 bases between them. The CDR3 bases are TGTGCCAGCAGTGGGGCCCCGGCTTCCTACGAGCAGTACTTC. Its protein product is CASSGAPASYEQYF.

The chain recombines TRBV7-2 with TRBJ1-1; possible D gene TRBD1, 5 bases. The germline CDR1 and CDR2 sequences are SGHTA and FQGNSA. V lost 1 base and J lost 7, with 13 bases in between. CDR3 length: 14 amino acids. For the CDR3, the DNA is TGTGCCAGCAGCTTAGATCAGGGAAGGGGTGAAGCTTTCTTT. Translated, it gives CASSLDQGRGEAFF.

The chain links TRBV2 to TRBJ1-2; D may be TRBD1 (6 bases). Trimming took off 0 bases at V and 2 bases at J, with 13 bases between the two ends. The germline CDR1 and CDR2 sequences are SNHLY and FYNNEI. This CDR3 contains 16 residues. The CDR3 here is CASSEAGGRTNYGYTF. The CDR3, as DNA: TGTGCCAGCAGTGAAGCGGGGGGGCGAACAAACTATGGCTACACCTTC.

This chain joins TRBV7-8 and TRBJ2-5, with D unresolved. CDR3 length equals 13 residues. Germline lookup yields CDR1 SGHVS and CDR2 FQNEAQ. V was shortened by 5 bases and J by 3 bases, with 10 bases between the two germline ends. CDR3 amino acids: CASSDGPKETQYF. The CDR3 nucleotides are TGTGCCAGCAGCGACGGGCCCAAAGAGACCCAGTACTTC.

The rearrangement joins TRBV6-5 to TRBJ1-2, with D possibly TRBD1 on 6 matching bases. The length of the CDR3 is 13 residues. Germline CDR1 and CDR2: MNHEY and SVGAGI. V lost 6 bases to trimming and J lost 2 bases, with 10 bases between them. The CDR3 nucleotides are TGTGCCAGCAGACCCGACAGGAACTATGGCTACACCTTC. Its translation is CASRPDRNYGYTF.

V usage is TRBV5-1 and J usage is TRBJ1-2; 9 positions agree with TRBD1. The CDR3 has 14 amino acids. Germline CDR1 reads SGHRS; CDR2 reads YFSETQ. Germline trimming cut 2 bases from V and 4 bases from J; bases unmatched to any gene: 3. CDR3 sequence (DNA): TGCGCCAGCAGCTTCCCGGGACAGGGCTATGGCTACACCTTC. Its translation is CASSFPGQGYGYTF.

The chain combines TRBV7-2 with TRBJ1-5; the D gene is possibly TRBD1 (5 bases). There are 15 residues in the CDR3. Trimming took off 1 base at V and 1 base at J, with 8 bases between the two ends. Germline values: CDR1 SGHTA, CDR2 FQGNSA. The chain's CDR3 is CASSLVGQSNQPQHF. In DNA form, the CDR3 reads TGTGCCAGCAGCTTAGTGGGGCAAAGCAATCAGCCCCAGCATTTT.

This chain connects TRBV4-1 to TRBJ2-5; 13 bases fit TRBD2. The V gene's germline CDR1 is MGHRA and CDR2 YSYEKL. J was trimmed by 4 bases and V by 1 base; bases with no gene match: 9. This CDR3 region has 18 residues. CDR3 in amino acids: CASSQGGLAGPIGETQYF. CDR3 in DNA: TGCGCCAGCAGCCAAGGGGGACTAGCGGGGCCAATTGGAGAGACCCAGTACTTC.

The chain combines TRBV12-2 with TRBJ1-2. TRBV12-2 is designated a pseudogene. This CDR3 is 13 amino acids long. CDR3 residues: CASRLEVKGSYTF. The CDR3 DNA is TGTGCAAGTCGCTTAGAGGTTAAGGGAAGCTACACCTTC.